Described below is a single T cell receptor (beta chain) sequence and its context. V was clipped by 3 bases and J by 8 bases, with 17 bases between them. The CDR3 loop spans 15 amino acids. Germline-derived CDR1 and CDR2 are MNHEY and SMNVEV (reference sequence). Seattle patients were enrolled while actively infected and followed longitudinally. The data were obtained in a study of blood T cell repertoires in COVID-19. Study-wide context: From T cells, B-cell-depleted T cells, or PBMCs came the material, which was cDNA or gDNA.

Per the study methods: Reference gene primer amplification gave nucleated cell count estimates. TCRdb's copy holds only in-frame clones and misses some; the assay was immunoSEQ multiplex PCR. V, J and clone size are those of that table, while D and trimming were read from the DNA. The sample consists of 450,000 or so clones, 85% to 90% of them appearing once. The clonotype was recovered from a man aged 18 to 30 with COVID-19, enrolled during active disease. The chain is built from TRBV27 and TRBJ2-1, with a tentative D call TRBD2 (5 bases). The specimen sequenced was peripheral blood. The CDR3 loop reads CASSFLYGSGDEQFF. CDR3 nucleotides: TGTGCCAGCAGTTTCTTATACGGGTCCGGGGATGAGCAGTTCTTC.